The present TCR beta chain was sequenced within a study of OX40 agonist ivuxolimab in advanced cancers. Looking at the study overall: Dosing consisted of intravenous ivuxolimab at 0.01 to 10 mg/kg every 2 weeks. Study-wide findings and caveats: On average, a greater number of expanded clones characterised CD8+ T cells relative to CD4+.

Sequencing was performed with immunoSEQ multiplex PCR; in TCRdb, only in-frame clones are kept and a portion is missing. In the table there are about 45,000 clones, 82% of which are singletons. About this clone: Antigen specificity is unknown.

This TCR was recovered from an adult with an advanced solid tumor such as melanoma, head and neck, liver or kidney cancer. The sample was CD4+ or CD8+ T cells sorted from blood, taken in a trial of the OX40 agonist ivuxolimab.

The CDR3: CAWSGGLNEKLFF. The DNA for the CDR3 is TGTGCCTGGAGTGGGGGCCTCAATGAAAAACTGTTTTTT. This chain joins TRBV30 and TRBJ1-4, with D possibly being TRBD1 (5 bases). Between the trimmed V and J ends, which lost 1 base and 5 bases, there was a span of 8 bases. The CDR3 totals 13 residues. From germline, CDR1 is GTSNPN and CDR2 SVGIG (reference sequence).